The following is a T cell receptor (beta chain) sequence with its context. Which antigen it targets is not known. No base qualities exist here, and no much larger clone lies one base off it. TCRdb records Illumina NovaSeq 6000 as the sequencer. TCRalpha and TCRbeta cDNA libraries were constructed by 5'RACE with constant-segment primers, with sample barcodes and unique molecular identifiers being introduced. RNA was extracted from every sample with Trizol reagent. Libraries were amplified in two PCR steps, with a second sample barcode and Illumina TruSeq adapters added in the second step. The libraries were sequenced on an Illumina NovaSeq using 2 x 150 bp paired-end reads. Per the original workflow: Reads were demultiplexed and collapsed into UMI-guided consensus sequences with migec v1.2.7. Using mixcr v2.1.11, UMI consensuses were aligned to TRA and TRB V and J templates and then assembled into clonotypes. Expanded or contracted clonotypes were those called significant by both edgeR and NoisET, with noise models trained on biological replicates. For edgeR calls, a false discovery rate-adjusted p below 0.01 and a log2 fold-change threshold of 1 were applied. As an exploratory analysis of dynamics, max-normalized trajectories of the 1000 most abundant clonotypes were examined with PCA combined with hierarchical clustering. The CD4 or CD8 phenotype of responding clones was assigned using the separately sequenced CD4+ and CD8+ repertoires. The public reads were run again by TCRdb, first through fastp at Q25 and then through MiXCR, and only productive beta chains were kept. Each CDR3 protein gets just one entry, which takes the most common genes and DNA from the rows behind it. Clone size and V and J calls follow TCRdb, not the original study. This sample lists more than 100,000 distinct CDR3 sequences; about 5.9% were detected once. The ten largest make up over 2% of the sample.

Ficoll-Paque density gradient centrifugation was the method used to isolate PBMCs. The data are from a study of T-cell memory formation after mild COVID-19 (dated by TCRdb to the early 2020s). At the level of the whole study: TCR sequence clusters from the two donors were largely donor specific. In a couple of donors, T-cell clones that expanded and contracted after mild COVID-19 were followed by sequencing TCRalpha and TCRbeta repertoires longitudinally. The cohort was made up of two young adult volunteers, one female and one male, who were previously healthy.

Results the study describes overall, beyond this receptor: Only two mild cases were covered by the study, and larger cohorts that include severe cases with pre-infection samples were considered necessary. From day 15 to 85, contracting clones showed balanced CD4/CD8 phenotypes, whereas a second wave of clones that expanded from day 15 to 37 leaned towards CD4+. Contracting CD4+ clones turned up mainly in the CM and EM memory subsets, whereas EMRA was where CD8+ clones were enriched. Some responding clones were detected in pre-infection memory, which suggested that pre-existing cross-reactive memory T cells had joined the SARS-CoV-2 response. Whether the second-wave clones peaking on day 37 were SARS-CoV-2 specific was not confirmed.

The TCR originated in an adult woman who had mild COVID-19 (a few samples of this study predate the infection). The sample titles of this study are shuffled in the database, so cell type and time point are left out; the donor was told from shared clones. The sequencing sample was made of PBMCs or a T cell subset sorted from them (not recorded which).

CDR3 protein: CASSYSSLAGVPDTQYF. The bases are TGTGCCAGCAGTTACTCGTCTCTAGCGGGAGTGCCAGATACGCAGTATTTT. The chain uses TRBV6-5 and TRBJ2-3, with 10 junctional bases fitting TRBD2. CDR1 and CDR2 were assigned from the germline V gene as MNHEY and SVGAGI. The CDR3 goes from the cysteine to the phenylalanine over 17 residues. The read is trimmed to its CDR3 DNA, 51 bases read in frame from base 1. The germline V end is reduced by 0 bases and the J end by 4 bases; junction bases left unmatched: 7.